Each of the 20 T cell receptor beta chains below was sequenced from the same sample in a study. TCRdb ran MiXCR on the RT-PCR reads and lists one entry per CDR3 protein. The repertoire consists of 550,000 to 750,000 distinct CDR3 sequences, with 14% occurring once and the leading ten covering 3.6%. Sequencing was done on a sample of memory CD4+ T cells from blood. The receptors shown here come from a female donor in good health, serving as a healthy control.

This clonotype came up many times. J is TRBJ2-6 and V is TRBV18; D is ambiguous. Germline V gene lookup returns CDR1 KGHSH and CDR2 LQKENI. V lost 2 bases and J 11 bases, leaving 7 bases between the germline ends. This CDR3 spans 12 amino acids. CDR3 residues: CASSPTPDVLTF. CDR3 nucleotide sequence: TGTGCCAGCTCACCAACCCCCGACGTCCTGACTTTC.

This clonotype came up many times. The rearrangement joins TRBV10-3 to TRBJ2-1, with D perhaps TRBD2 (6 bases). Trimming pared 3 bases from V and 0 bases from J, leaving 12 bases between. This CDR3 region has 16 residues. Germline CDR1 ENHRY, CDR2 SYGVKD. CDR3 residues: CAISEGTSYSYNEQFF. In DNA form, the CDR3 reads TGTGCCATCAGTGAAGGTACTAGCTACTCCTACAATGAGCAGTTCTTC.

This clonotype was seen many times. The chain couples TRBV4-3 to TRBJ1-2, with a weak D call TRBD1 (5 bases). Germline V gene sequence: CDR1 LGHNA, CDR2 YSLEER. Trimming pared 1 base from V and 7 bases from J, leaving 10 bases between. This CDR3 is 13 amino acids long. The CDR3 here is CASSQAGTGGYTF. The CDR3 DNA is TGCGCCAGCAGCCAAGCAGGGACGGGTGGCTACACCTTC.

This CDR3 reads CASSGALTSGRAGEQYF. The CDR3 region has the DNA TGTGCCAGCAGCGGAGCTCTGACTAGCGGGAGGGCCGGTGAGCAGTACTTC. The gene calls are TRBV9 and TRBJ2-7; 14 bases are shared with TRBD2. CDR3 length: 17 amino acids. The J segment lost 7 bases and the V segment lost 3 bases, leaving 12 bases of the junction unmatched. CDR1 is SGDLS, CDR2 YYNGEE, per germline.

The chain uses TRBV28 and TRBJ1-1; D is unresolved. The CDR3 length is 13 residues. The germline V gene has CDR1 MDHEN and CDR2 SYDVKM. Trimming cost V 7 bases and J 4 bases, with 13 bases left between them. CDR3 residues: CASTQPAGTEAFF. CDR3 nucleotides: TGTGCCAGCACACAACCGGCGGGCACTGAAGCTTTCTTT.

This chain joins TRBV14 and TRBJ2-1; D gene unclear. CDR3 length equals 14 residues. The germline CDR1 and CDR2 sequences are SGHDN and FVKESK. Trimming pared 2 bases from V and 6 bases from J, leaving 11 bases between. The CDR3 DNA reads as TGTGCCAGCAGCCAACAAATAGATTCCAATGAGCAGTTCTTC. Translated: CASSQQIDSNEQFF.

This clonotype was recorded a few times. The rearrangement uses TRBV6-5 and TRBJ2-1; D is perhaps TRBD1 (6 bases). The CDR3 spans 15 residues. Trimming shortened V by 1 base and J by 6 bases, and 13 bases separated the two germline ends. Per the germline V gene, CDR1 is MNHEY and CDR2 is SVGAGI. In nucleotides, the CDR3 is TGTGCCAGCAGTTACTTTCAAGGACAGAGCAATGAGCAGTTCTTC. This encodes CASSYFQGQSNEQFF.

The table lists this clonotype with a few counts. The chain couples TRBV12-3 or TRBV12-4 to TRBJ1-4; D ambiguous. Trimming took off 1 base at V and 7 bases at J, with 13 bases between the two ends. The CDR3 has 15 residues. The CDR3 nucleotides are TGTGCCAGCAGTTTAGGACCGGGGTTTATTGAAAAACTGTTTTTT. Amino acids: CASSLGPGFIEKLFF.

This clonotype was found many times. The J gene is TRBJ2-3, the V gene TRBV29-1, with D hard to call. There are 15 residues in the CDR3. Trimming shortened V by 3 bases and J by 0 bases, and 13 bases separated the two germline ends. The germline gives CDR1 SQVTM, CDR2 ANQGSEA. The CDR3 reads CSVDAGLGSTDTQYF. The CDR3 DNA reads as TGCAGCGTTGACGCTGGGCTAGGCAGCACAGATACGCAGTATTTT.

In its sample, this clonotype was seen many times. This chain connects TRBV29-1 to TRBJ2-1; no definite D call. The germline V gene encodes CDR1 SQVTM and CDR2 ANQGSEA. The CDR3 is 13 residues long. V gave up 2 bases and J gave up 5 bases, with 10 bases separating them. CDR3 sequence: CSVEKDRDNEQFF. In nucleotides, the CDR3 is TGCAGCGTTGAAAAGGATCGGGACAATGAGCAGTTCTTC.

This clonotype has a count of ten or more. The rearrangement links TRBV10-3 to TRBJ1-5; no reliable D call. Germline V gene sequence: CDR1 ENHRY, CDR2 SYGVKD. V gave up 6 bases and J gave up 2 bases, with 5 bases separating them. The CDR3 consists of 12 residues. CDR3 DNA: TGTGCCATCAGGGCAGGCAATCAGCCCCAGCATTTT. Its protein is CAIRAGNQPQHF.

This clonotype was picked up a small number of times. This chain joins TRBV28 and TRBJ2-3; 7 positions match TRBD1. J lost 6 bases, V lost 6 bases, and 21 bases had no gene match. The CDR3 spans 18 residues. Looked up from germline, CDR1 is MDHEN and CDR2 is SYDVKM. For the CDR3, the DNA is TGTGCCAGCAGCCTCCGGATGGGTGGGGCAGGGGGATCTGATACGCAGTATTTT. Protein: CASSLRMGGAGGSDTQYF. Complete variable domain (other parts from reference TRBV28 and TRBJ2-3): DVKVTQSSRYLVKRTGEKVFLECVQDMDHENMFWYRQDPGLGLRLIYFSYDVKMKEKGDIPEGYSVSREKKERFSLILESASTNQTSMYLCASSLRMGGAGGSDTQYFGPGTRLTVL.

The chain has TRBV9 and TRBJ2-1; no reliable D call. The CDR3 has 16 residues. Germline V CDR1 and CDR2: SGDLS, YYNGEE. Between the trimmed V and J ends, which lost 4 bases and 3 bases, there was a span of 17 bases. CDR3 residues: CASSLLSSTHYNEQFF. CDR3 in DNA: TGTGCCAGCAGCCTCCTTAGCTCCACCCACTACAATGAGCAGTTCTTC. Using reference TRBV9 and TRBJ2-1 for the parts outside the CDR3, the full variable domain is DSGVTQTPKHLITATGQRVTLRCSPRSGDLSVYWYQQSLDQGLQFLIQYYNGEERAKGNILERFSAQQFPDLHSELNLSSLELGDSALYFCASSLLSSTHYNEQFFGPGTRLTVL.

Only a few counts were recorded for this clonotype. The chain combines TRBV12-5 with TRBJ2-3; TRBD1 aligns across 9 bases. Germline CDR1 is LGHNT and CDR2 is FRNRAP. Losses at the gene ends were 1 base for V and 0 bases for J; bases not matched to a gene: 5. CDR3 length: 17 amino acids. The CDR3 region has the DNA TGTGCTAGTGGTTTGGCAAGTGGGACAGGGAGCACAGATACGCAGTATTTT. As protein: CASGLASGTGSTDTQYF.

About this clonotype itself: This clone may be a read error of a much larger clone one base away. The chain joins TRBV6-5 to TRBJ1-2, with D hard to call. V dropped 6 bases and J dropped 6 bases, with 11 bases sitting between them. The CDR3 contains 12 residues. Germline CDR1 reads MNHEY; CDR2 reads SVGAGI. Here the CDR3 DNA reads TGTGCCAGCAGCCAGAGGATCCATGGCTACACCTTC. This sequence encodes CASSQRIHGYTF.

This clonotype was seen repeatedly, ten times or more. The CDR3 loop is CASSESTGAKNIQYF. The CDR3 coding sequence is TGTGCCAGCAGTGAATCGACAGGGGCCAAAAACATTCAGTACTTC. This rearrangement joins TRBV25-1 to TRBJ2-4; TRBD1 aligns across 7 bases. The V and J ends lost 1 base and 1 base, in that order; junction bases with no gene match: 1. Germline V gene sequence: CDR1 MGHDK, CDR2 SYGVNS. The CDR3 has 15 amino acids.

This clonotype was recorded many times. The chain carries TRBV5-1 and TRBJ1-6; 9 nucleotides match TRBD1. J was trimmed by 14 bases and V by 3 bases; bases with no gene match: 12. Germline CDR1 and CDR2: SGHRS and YFSETQ. The CDR3 contains 15 residues. Here the CDR3 DNA reads TGCGCCAGCAGCTCAACAACCGGGACAGGGCAATCCCTCCACTTT. Amino acids: CASSSTTGTGQSLHF.

This rearrangement joins TRBV6-4 to TRBJ2-6; 8 bases are shared with TRBD1. The CDR3 contains 20 residues. Germline values: CDR1 MRHNA, CDR2 SNTAGT. With 1 base clipped from V and 0 bases from J, the junction kept 11 bases outside the gene matches. The CDR3 nucleotides are TGTGCCAGCAGTGACTACGCCATGACAGGGGTCTACTCTGGGGCCAACGTCCTGACTTTC. It yields the protein CASSDYAMTGVYSGANVLTF.

The chain's CDR3 is CSARDGGGTSYNEQFF. DNA for the CDR3: TGCAGTGCTAGAGATGGGGGCGGGACGTCATACAATGAGCAGTTCTTC. The chain is built from TRBV20-1 and TRBJ2-1; TRBD1 or TRBD2 may be the D gene (6 bases each). CDR3 length: 16 residues. Trimming cost V 0 bases and J 4 bases, with 16 bases left between them. Germline-derived CDR1 and CDR2 are DFQATT and SNEGSKA (reference sequence).

This chain joins TRBV7-2 and TRBJ2-1; the D is unclear. V lost 1 base and J lost 7, with 11 bases in between. The CDR3 runs to 14 residues. Per germline, CDR1 SGHTA and CDR2 FQGNSA. The CDR3 loop is CASSLGGMWNEQFF. In DNA form, the CDR3 reads TGTGCCAGCAGCTTAGGGGGAATGTGGAATGAGCAGTTCTTC.